This TCR beta chain was sequenced during a study of control samples from healthy donors and cancer patients. Measured with immunoSEQ multiplex PCR; TCRdb has only the in-frame clones, and not every one. The profile covers 40,000 to 60,000 clones, with roughly 85% appearing a single time and about 2.7% taken by the ten largest. The CDR3 has 16 amino acids. V was cut by 2 bases and J by 3 bases, with 13 bases left in between. The germline CDR1 and CDR2 sequences are MNHEY and SMNVEV (reference sequence). The rearrangement uses TRBV27 and TRBJ2-2; the D call may be TRBD1 or TRBD2 (5 bases each). The source of this sequence is a woman in her 50s with lung cancer. The source material was PBMCs. The CDR3 here is CASSLGFGAYTGELFF. The DNA for the CDR3 is TGTGCCAGCAGTTTAGGGTTCGGGGCTTACACCGGGGAGCTGTTTTTT.